The present TCR beta chain was sequenced within a study of blood T cell repertoires in COVID-19. Study-wide context: Samples taken during acute and convalescent COVID-19 were collected in the United States, Italy and Spain. PBMCs, B-cell-depleted T cells, or T cells provided the cDNA or gDNA that made up the material.

In the original analysis: Scientists estimated how many nucleated cells there were by amplifying reference gene primers. The method was immunoSEQ multiplex PCR; TCRdb's version includes in-frame clones alone and lacks a portion of them. V, J and clone size are taken as reported in that table, and D and trimming were inferred from the DNA itself. The profile shows about 200,000 clones, 90% of them singletons. Sample: peripheral blood. The TCR originated in a man in his fifties or sixties with acute or convalescent COVID-19.

CDR3 loop: CASSLTRGLETQYF. The DNA for the CDR3 is TGTGCCAGCAGCTTAACCAGGGGGCTGGAGACCCAGTACTTC. V is TRBV7-2 and J is TRBJ2-5; TRBD1 matches at 8 bases. The V and J ends lost 2 bases and 5 bases, in that order; junction bases with no gene match: 4. The CDR3 covers 14 residues. CDR1 and CDR2 from the germline V gene are SGHTA and FQGNSA.